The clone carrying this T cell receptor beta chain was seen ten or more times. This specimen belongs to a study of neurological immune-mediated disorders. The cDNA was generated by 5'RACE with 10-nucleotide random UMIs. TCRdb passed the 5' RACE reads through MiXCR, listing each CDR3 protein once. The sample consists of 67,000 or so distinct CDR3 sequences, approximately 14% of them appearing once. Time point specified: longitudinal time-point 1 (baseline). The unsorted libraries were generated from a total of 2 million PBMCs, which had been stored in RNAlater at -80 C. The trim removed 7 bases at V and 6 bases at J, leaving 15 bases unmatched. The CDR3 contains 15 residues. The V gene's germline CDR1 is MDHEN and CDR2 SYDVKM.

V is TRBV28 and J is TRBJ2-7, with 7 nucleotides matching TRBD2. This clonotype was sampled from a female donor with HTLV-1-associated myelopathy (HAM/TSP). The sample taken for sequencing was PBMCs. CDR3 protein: CASTTDGGRRGEQYF. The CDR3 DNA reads TGTGCCAGCACGACCGACGGGGGGAGAAGGGGCGAGCAGTACTTC.